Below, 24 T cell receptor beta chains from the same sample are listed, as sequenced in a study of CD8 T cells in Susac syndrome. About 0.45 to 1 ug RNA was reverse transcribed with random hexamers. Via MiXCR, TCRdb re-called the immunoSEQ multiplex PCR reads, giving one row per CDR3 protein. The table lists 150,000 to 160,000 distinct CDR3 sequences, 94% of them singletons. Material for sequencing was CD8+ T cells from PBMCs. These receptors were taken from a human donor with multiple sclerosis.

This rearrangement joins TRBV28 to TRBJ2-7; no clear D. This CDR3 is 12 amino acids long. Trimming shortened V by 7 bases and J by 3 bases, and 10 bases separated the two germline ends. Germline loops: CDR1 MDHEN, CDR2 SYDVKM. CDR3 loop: CASKGTNYEQYF. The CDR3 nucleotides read TGTGCCAGCAAGGGCACCAACTACGAGCAGTACTTC. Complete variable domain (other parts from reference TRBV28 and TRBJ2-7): DVKVTQSSRYLVKRTGEKVFLECVQDMDHENMFWYRQDPGLGLRLIYFSYDVKMKEKGDIPEGYSVSREKKERFSLILESASTNQTSMYLCASKGTNYEQYFGPGTRLTVT.

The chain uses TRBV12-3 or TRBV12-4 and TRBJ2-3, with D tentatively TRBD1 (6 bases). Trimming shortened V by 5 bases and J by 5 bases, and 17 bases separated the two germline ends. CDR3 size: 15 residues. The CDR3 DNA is TGTGCCAGCAGTCCCCGCAGGGGATATGAAGATACGCAGTATTTT. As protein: CASSPRRGYEDTQYF.

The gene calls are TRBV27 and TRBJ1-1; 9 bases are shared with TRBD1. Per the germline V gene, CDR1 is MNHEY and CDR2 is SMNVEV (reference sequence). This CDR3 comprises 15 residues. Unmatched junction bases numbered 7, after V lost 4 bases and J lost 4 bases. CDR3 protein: CASSYRTGDRTEAFF. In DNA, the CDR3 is TGTGCCAGCAGTTATCGGACAGGGGATCGCACTGAAGCTTTCTTT.

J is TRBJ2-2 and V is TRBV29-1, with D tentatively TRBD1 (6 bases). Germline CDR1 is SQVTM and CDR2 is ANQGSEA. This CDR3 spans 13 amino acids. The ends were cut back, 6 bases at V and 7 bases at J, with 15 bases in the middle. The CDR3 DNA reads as TGCAGCGTGCGCTCCAGGGGTGACGGGGAGCTGTTTTTT. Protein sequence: CSVRSRGDGELFF.

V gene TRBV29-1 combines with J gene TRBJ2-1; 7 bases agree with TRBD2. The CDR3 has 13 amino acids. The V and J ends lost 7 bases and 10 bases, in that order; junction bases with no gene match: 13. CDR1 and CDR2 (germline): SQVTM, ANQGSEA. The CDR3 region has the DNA TGCAGCGCTCGAAGCGGGGAGGCCTCCGAGCAGTTCTTC. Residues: CSARSGEASEQFF.

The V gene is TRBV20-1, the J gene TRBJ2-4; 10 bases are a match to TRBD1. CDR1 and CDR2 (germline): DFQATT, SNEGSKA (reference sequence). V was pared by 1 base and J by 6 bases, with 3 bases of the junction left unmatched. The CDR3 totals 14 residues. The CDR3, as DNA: TGCAGTGCTAGAGTCAGGACAGGGGGAAACATTCAGTACTTC. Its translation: CSARVRTGGNIQYF.

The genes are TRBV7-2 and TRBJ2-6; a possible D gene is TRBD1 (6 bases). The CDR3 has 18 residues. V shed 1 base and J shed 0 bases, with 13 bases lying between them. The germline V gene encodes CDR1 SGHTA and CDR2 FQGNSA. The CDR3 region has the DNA TGTGCCAGCAGCTTAGGCCCCAGGGGAAGCTCTGGGGCCAACGTCCTGACTTTC. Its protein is CASSLGPRGSSGANVLTF.

CDR3 residues: CASSLALGYEQYF. The CDR3 region has the DNA TGTGCCAGCAGTTTAGCCTTGGGCTACGAGCAGTACTTC. The chain uses TRBV27 and TRBJ2-7, with D hard to call. Germline V gene data show CDR1 as MNHEY and CDR2 as SMNVEV (reference sequence). Trimming took 2 bases from V and 3 from J, leaving 8 bases between them. The CDR3 sequence is 13 residues long.

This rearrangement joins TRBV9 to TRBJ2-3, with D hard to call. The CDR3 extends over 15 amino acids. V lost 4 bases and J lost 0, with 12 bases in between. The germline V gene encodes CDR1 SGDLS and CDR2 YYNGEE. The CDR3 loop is CASSLSVGSTDTQYF. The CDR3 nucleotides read TGTGCCAGCAGCCTATCCGTCGGGAGCACAGATACGCAGTATTTT.

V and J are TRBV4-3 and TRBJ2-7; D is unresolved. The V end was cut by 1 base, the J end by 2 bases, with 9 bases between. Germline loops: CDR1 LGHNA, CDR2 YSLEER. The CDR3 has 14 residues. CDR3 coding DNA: TGCGCCAGCAGCCAAGGGATAGGAACCTACGAGCAGTACTTC. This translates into CASSQGIGTYEQYF.

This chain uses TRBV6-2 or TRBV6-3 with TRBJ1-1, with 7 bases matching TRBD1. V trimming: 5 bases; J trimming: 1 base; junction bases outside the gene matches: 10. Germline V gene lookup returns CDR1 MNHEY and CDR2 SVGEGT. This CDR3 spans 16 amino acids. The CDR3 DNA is TGTGCCAGCAGTGACCCACGGACAGGCCCGAACACTGAAGCTTTCTTT. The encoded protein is CASSDPRTGPNTEAFF.

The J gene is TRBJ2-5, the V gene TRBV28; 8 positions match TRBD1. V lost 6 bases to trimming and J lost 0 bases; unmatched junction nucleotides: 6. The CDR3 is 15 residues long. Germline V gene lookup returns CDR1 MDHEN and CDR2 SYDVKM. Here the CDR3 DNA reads TGTGCCAGCAGGCGACAGGGGTGGGACCAAGAGACCCAGTACTTC. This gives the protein CASRRQGWDQETQYF. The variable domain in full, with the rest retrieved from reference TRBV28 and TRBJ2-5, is DVKVTQSSRYLVKRTGEKVFLECVQDMDHENMFWYRQDPGLGLRLIYFSYDVKMKEKGDIPEGYSVSREKKERFSLILESASTNQTSMYLCASRRQGWDQETQYFGPGTRLLVL.

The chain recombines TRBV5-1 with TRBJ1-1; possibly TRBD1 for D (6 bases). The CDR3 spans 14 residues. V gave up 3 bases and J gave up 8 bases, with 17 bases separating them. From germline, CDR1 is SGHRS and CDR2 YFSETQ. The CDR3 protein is CASSWGLSAGEAFF. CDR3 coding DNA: TGCGCCAGCAGCTGGGGGCTGTCCGCAGGGGAAGCTTTCTTT.

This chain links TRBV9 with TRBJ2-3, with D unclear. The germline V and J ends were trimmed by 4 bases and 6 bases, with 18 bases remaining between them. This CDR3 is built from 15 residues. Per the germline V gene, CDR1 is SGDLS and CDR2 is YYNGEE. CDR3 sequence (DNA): TGTGCCAGCAGCTCCCAAGGGCCCATACGGGATACGCAGTATTTT. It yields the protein CASSSQGPIRDTQYF.

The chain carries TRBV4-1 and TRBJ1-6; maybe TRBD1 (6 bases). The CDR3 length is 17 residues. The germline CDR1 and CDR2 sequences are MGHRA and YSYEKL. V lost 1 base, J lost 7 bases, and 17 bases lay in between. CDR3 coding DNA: TGCGCCAGCAGCCAAGGGGGGGGCGGTTTAAGGAATTCACCCCTCCACTTT. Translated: CASSQGGGGLRNSPLHF.

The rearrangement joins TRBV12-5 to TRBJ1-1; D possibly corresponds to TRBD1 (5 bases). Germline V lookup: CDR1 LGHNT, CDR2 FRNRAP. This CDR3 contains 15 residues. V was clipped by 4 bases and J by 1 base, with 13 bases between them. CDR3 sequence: CASGSKGSANTEAFF. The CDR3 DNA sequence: TGTGCTAGTGGTTCTAAGGGGTCCGCGAACACTGAAGCTTTCTTT.

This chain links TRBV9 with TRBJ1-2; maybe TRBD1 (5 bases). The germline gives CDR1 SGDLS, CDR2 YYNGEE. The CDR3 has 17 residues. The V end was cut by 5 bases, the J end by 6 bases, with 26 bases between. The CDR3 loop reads CASRLEGSDRGNDGYTF. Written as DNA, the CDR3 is TGTGCCAGCAGACTCGAGGGGTCGGATCGGGGCAACGATGGCTACACCTTC. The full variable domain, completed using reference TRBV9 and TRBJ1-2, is DSGVTQTPKHLITATGQRVTLRCSPRSGDLSVYWYQQSLDQGLQFLIQYYNGEERAKGNILERFSAQQFPDLHSELNLSSLELGDSALYFCASRLEGSDRGNDGYTFGSGTRLTVV.

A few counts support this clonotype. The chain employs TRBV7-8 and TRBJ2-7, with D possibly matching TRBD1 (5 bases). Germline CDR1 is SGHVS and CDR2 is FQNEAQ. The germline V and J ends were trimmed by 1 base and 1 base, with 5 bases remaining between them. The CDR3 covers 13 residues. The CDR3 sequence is CASSLDRSYEQYF. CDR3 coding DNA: TGTGCCAGCAGCTTAGACAGGTCCTACGAGCAGTACTTC.

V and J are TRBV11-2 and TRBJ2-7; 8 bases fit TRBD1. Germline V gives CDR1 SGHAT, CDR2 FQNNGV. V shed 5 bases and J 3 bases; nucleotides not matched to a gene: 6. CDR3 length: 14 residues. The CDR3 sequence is CASSLGQGDYEQYF. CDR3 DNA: TGTGCCAGCAGCCTAGGACAGGGCGACTACGAGCAGTACTTC.

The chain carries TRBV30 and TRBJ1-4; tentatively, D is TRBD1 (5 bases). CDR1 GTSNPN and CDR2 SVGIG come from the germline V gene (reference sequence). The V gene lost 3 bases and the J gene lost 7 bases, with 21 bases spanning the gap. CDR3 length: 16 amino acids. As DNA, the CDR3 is TGTGCCTGGAGCCCGAAGGTGCGGGGACTCGGTGAAAAACTGTTTTTT. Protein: CAWSPKVRGLGEKLFF.

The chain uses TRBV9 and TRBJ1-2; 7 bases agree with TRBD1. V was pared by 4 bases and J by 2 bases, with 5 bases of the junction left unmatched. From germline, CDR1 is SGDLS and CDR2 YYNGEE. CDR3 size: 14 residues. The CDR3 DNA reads TGTGCCAGCAGCCCGGGGACAGACAACTATGGCTACACCTTC. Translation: CASSPGTDNYGYTF. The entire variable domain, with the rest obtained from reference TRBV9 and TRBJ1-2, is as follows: DSGVTQTPKHLITATGQRVTLRCSPRSGDLSVYWYQQSLDQGLQFLIQYYNGEERAKGNILERFSAQQFPDLHSELNLSSLELGDSALYFCASSPGTDNYGYTFGSGTRLTVV.

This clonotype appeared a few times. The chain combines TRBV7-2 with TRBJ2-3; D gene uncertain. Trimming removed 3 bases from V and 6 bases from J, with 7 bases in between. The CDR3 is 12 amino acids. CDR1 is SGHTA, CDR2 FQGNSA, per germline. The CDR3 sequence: CASSLLGDTQYF. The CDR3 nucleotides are TGTGCCAGCAGCTTGCTAGGGGATACGCAGTATTTT.

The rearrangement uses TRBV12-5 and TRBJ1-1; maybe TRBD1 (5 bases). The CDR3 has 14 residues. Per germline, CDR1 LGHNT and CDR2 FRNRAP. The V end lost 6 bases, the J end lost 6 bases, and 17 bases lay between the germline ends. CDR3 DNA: TGTGCTAGTGGCCCGCGAGGGGCGGGCGCTGAAGCTTTCTTT. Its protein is CASGPRGAGAEAFF.

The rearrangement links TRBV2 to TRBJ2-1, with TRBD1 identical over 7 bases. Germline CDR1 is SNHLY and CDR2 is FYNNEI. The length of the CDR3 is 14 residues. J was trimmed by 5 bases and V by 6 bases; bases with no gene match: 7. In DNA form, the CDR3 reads TGTGCCAGCAGGGCGACAGGGTCGGACAATGAGCAGTTCTTC. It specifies CASRATGSDNEQFF.